The clone carrying this TCR beta chain was observed a single time. These data originate in a study of blood T cell repertoires in COVID-19. Overall study context: COVID-19 samples collected from the United States, Italy and Spain covered acute and convalescent phases.

In the original analysis: Estimation of nucleated cell counts was performed using reference gene primer amplification. The assay was immunoSEQ multiplex PCR, and TCRdb's table has in-frame clones only and misses some. V and J calls and clone size come straight from that table; D and trimming were deduced from the DNA. Of some 300,000 clones in the sample, about 88% were seen once. Seattle enrolled patients during active infection and tracked them longitudinally. Germline V lookup: CDR1 MDHEN, CDR2 SYDVKM. V shed 5 bases and J 4 bases; nucleotides not matched to a gene: 10. The CDR3 length is 15 residues.

The chain carries TRBV28 and TRBJ1-1; 7 bases line up with TRBD1. Material for sequencing was peripheral blood. This receptor was taken from a woman in her sixties or seventies with COVID-19, enrolled during active disease. The CDR3 protein is CASSLRQGGPTEAFF. CDR3 nucleotide sequence: TGTGCCAGCAGTCTCAGACAGGGAGGTCCCACTGAAGCTTTCTTT.